The entry that follows covers one TCR beta chain sequence. Antigen: not known. The read terminates 3 residues before the CDR3 end, so the remaining end is supplied by the germline J gene. Looked up from germline, CDR1 is MNHNS and CDR2 is SASEGT. This CDR3 is 15 amino acids long. V shed 2 bases and J 2 bases; nucleotides not matched to a gene: 5. This sample is drawn from a study of T cells in women clearing cervical HPV infection. Across the whole study: Cases were women with histologically confirmed HPV16-related CIN3 or worse, including 2 invasive cancers. HLA type stays a possible confounder, typing being limited. The study's findings and limits: Cases carried less TRBV6-7 than controls: roughly 0.11% versus 0.16%.

TCRdb keeps only in-frame clones here, not all; method: immunoSEQ multiplex PCR. The sample yields tens of thousands of clones, of which the top ten take up roughly 36%. The genes are TRBV6-1 and TRBJ1-1; 7 bases match TRBD1. The TCR was taken from a woman between 18 and 70 years old with a cervical HPV16 infection that either progressed to CIN3+ or cleared (not recorded which). Sequencing was performed on blood buffy coat. CDR3 protein: CASSEMGQINTEAFF. Partial CDR3 DNA: TGTGCCAGCAGTGAAATGGGACAGATCAACACTGAA.